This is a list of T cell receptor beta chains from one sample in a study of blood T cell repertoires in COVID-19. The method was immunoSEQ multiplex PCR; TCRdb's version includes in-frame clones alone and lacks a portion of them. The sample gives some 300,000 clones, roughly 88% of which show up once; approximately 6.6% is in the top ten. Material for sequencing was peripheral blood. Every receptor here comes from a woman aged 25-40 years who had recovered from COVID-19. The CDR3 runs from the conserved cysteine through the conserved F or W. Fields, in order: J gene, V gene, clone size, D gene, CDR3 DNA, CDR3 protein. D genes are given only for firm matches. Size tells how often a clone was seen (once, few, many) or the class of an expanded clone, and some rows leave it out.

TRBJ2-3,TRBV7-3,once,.,TGTGCCAGCAGCCCGGAGCCTACAGATACGCAGTATTTT,CASSPEPTDTQYF
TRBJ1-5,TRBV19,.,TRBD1,TGTGCCAGTAGTATCGAGGGGGCCGGGCAGCCCCAGCATTTT,CASSIEGAGQPQHF
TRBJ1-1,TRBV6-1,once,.,TGTGCCAGCAGTGAATTGATCGGAGGAGCTGAAGCTTTCTTT,CASSELIGGAEAFF
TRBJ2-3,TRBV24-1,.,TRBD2,TGTGCCACCGCCGAGCGGGGGGCGGTCACAGATACGCAGTATTTT,CATAERGAVTDTQYF
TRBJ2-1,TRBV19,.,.,TGTGCCAGTAGCTCATCGGGGCAGGCGGGGATGGGGGAACGTTACAATGAGCAGTTCTTC,CASSSSGQAGMGERYNEQFF
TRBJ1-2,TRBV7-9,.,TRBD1,TGTGCCAGCAGCTTAGAACAGGGGCAGCCCTATGGCTACACCTTC,CASSLEQGQPYGYTF
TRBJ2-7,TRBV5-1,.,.,TGCGCCAGCAGCCCCCGAGAGGGGGGGAACGAGCAGTACTTC,CASSPREGGNEQYF
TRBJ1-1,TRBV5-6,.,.,TGTGCCAGCAGCTACCGACTGACAGCTAACACTGAAGCTTTCTTT,CASSYRLTANTEAFF
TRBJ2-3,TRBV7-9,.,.,TGTGCCAGCAGCTTGGGCGTAACAGATACGCAGTATTTT,CASSLGVTDTQYF
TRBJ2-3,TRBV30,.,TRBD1,TGTGCTTCAGGACAGGGGGCTCCAGATACGCAGTATTTT,CASGQGAPDTQYF
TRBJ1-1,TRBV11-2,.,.,TGTGCCAGCAGCCAGCGAAGGGGCGACTGGGGGGTAAAGAACACTGAAGCTTTCTTT,CASSQRRGDWGVKNTEAFF
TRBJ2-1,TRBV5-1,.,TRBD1,TGCGCCAGCAGCCGGGACAGGGGAAGCGTAAATGAGCAGTTCTTC,CASSRDRGSVNEQFF
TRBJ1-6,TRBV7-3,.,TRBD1,TGTGCCAGCAGCTCCGTACCGGTCGGACAGGGCAATTCACCCCTCCACTTT,CASSSVPVGQGNSPLHF
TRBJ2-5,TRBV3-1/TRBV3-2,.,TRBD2,TGTGCCAGCAGCCAATACCGGGGGGGCGAGACCCAGTACTTC,CASSQYRGGETQYF
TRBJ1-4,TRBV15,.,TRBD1,TGTGCCACCAGCAGAAACCCCGGGACAGTCTCCTTGGGTAATGAAAAACTGTTTTTT,CATSRNPGTVSLGNEKLFF
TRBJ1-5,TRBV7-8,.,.,TGTGCCAGCAGCTTTAAGTGGGGGGGCAGCCGAAGCAATCAGCCCCAGCATTTT,CASSFKWGGSRSNQPQHF
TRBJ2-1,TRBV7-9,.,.,TGTGCCAGCAGCTTAGGAGTGCATCTAGCCTTCAATGAGCAGTTCTTC,CASSLGVHLAFNEQFF
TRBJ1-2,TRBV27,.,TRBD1,TGTGCCAGCAGTTTTGCTGAGACAGGGTTTTTCTACACCTTC,CASSFAETGFFYTF
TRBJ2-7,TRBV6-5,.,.,TGTGCCAGGTATAAGGCAGGGATCTACGAGCAGTACTTC,CARYKAGIYEQYF
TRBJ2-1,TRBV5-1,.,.,TGCGCCAGCAGCTTGGTAGGGGGTTCTCCCTACAATGAGCAGTTCTTC,CASSLVGGSPYNEQFF
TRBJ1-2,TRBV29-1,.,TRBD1,TGCAGCGTATCACAGGGGGCAAATGGCTACACCTTC,CSVSQGANGYTF
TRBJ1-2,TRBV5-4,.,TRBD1,TGTGCCAGCAGCGCCCAACAGGGGGGGGGTGGCTACACCTTC,CASSAQQGGGGYTF
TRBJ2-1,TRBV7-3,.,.,TGTGCCAGCAGCTTAGGGGGGTACTCCTACAATGAGCAGTTCTTC,CASSLGGYSYNEQFF
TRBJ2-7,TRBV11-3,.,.,TGTGCCAGCAGCCTCAGTCCAAGCTCCTACGAGCAGTACTTC,CASSLSPSSYEQYF
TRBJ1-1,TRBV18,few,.,TGTGCCAGCTCACGGGACACGAACACTGAAGCTTTCTTT,CASSRDTNTEAFF
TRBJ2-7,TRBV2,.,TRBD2,TGTGCCAGCAGCCTGGGACTAGCGGGGGGCACCTACGAGCAGTACTTC,CASSLGLAGGTYEQYF
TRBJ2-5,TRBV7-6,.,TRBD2,TGTGCCAGCAGCTCGGTCGCGGCGGGGGTGGAGACCCAGTACTTC,CASSSVAAGVETQYF
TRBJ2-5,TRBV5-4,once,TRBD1,TGTGCCAGCAGCTCGAAACAACAGGGGTGGGAGACCCAGTACTTC,CASSSKQQGWETQYF
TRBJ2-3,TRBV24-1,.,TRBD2,TGTGCCACCAGTGATTCTTTAGCGGGGAACACAGATACGCAGTATTTT,CATSDSLAGNTDTQYF
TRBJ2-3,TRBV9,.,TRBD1,TGTGCCAGCAGCGTAGATCGGGGAAGGGGGCCAGATACGCAGTATTTT,CASSVDRGRGPDTQYF
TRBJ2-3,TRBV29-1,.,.,TGCAGCGTTGAAGTTGTCGCGGATACGCAGTATTTT,CSVEVVADTQYF
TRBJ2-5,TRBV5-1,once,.,TGCGCCAGCAGCTCCTGGCAGGGACAAGAGACCCAGTACTTC,CASSSWQGQETQYF
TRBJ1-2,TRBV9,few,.,TGTGCCAGCAGCGCAGACAGTCTCAGTGGCTACACCTTC,CASSADSLSGYTF
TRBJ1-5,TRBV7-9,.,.,TGTGCCAGCAGCTTCCCGGGGCAGCCCCAGCATTTT,CASSFPGQPQHF
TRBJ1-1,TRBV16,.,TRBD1,TGTGCCAGCAGCCAATCAGGACAGGGGCGAACTGAAGCTTTCTTT,CASSQSGQGRTEAFF
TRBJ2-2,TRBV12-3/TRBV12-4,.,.,TGTGCCAGCAGTCTCCACACCGGGGAGCTGTTTTTT,CASSLHTGELFF
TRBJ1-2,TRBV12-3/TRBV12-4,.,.,TGTGCCAGCAGTTTAATCGGGTTCTATGGCTACACCTTC,CASSLIGFYGYTF
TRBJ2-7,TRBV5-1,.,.,TGCGCCAGCAACCGCGGAGGGGGCACGACCTACGAGCAGTACTTC,CASNRGGGTTYEQYF
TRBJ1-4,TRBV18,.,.,TGTGCCAGCTCACCTAGTATAACAGGAAATGAAAAACTGTTTTTT,CASSPSITGNEKLFF
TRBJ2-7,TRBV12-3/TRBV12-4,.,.,TGTGCCAGCAGTTTAAGGCAGGGGTCCGAGCAGTACTTC,CASSLRQGSEQYF
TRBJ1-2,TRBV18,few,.,TGTGCCAGCTCATCAGGGGAAAACTATGGCTACACCTTC,CASSSGENYGYTF
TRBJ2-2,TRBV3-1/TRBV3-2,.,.,TGTGCCAGCAGCCGGCCCTCCGGGGAGCTGTTTTTT,CASSRPSGELFF
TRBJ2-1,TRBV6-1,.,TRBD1,TGTGCCAGCAGTGACCCAGACAGGGGGGGTATCAATGAGCAGTTCTTC,CASSDPDRGGINEQFF
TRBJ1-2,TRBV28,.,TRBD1,TGTGCCAGCAGTTCACAGGGGGCGGTTAACTATGGCTACACCTTC,CASSSQGAVNYGYTF
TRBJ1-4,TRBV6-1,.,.,TGTGCCAGCAGTGAAGCTCAGGGAATAGGGGAAAAACTGTTTTTT,CASSEAQGIGEKLFF
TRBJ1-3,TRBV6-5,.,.,TGTGCCAGCAGCCGGAGACGGAACTCTGGAAACACCATATATTTT,CASSRRRNSGNTIYF